The clone carrying this TCR beta chain came up many times. The data were obtained in a study of CD8 T cells in ankylosing spondylitis. Each CDR3 protein gets one entry after TCRdb re-called the 5' RACE reads with MiXCR. The sample records about 250,000 distinct CDR3 sequences, roughly a quarter being singletons. Germline values: CDR1 SQVTM, CDR2 ANQGSEA. The V end was cut by 3 bases, the J end by 6 bases, with 12 bases between. The CDR3 loop spans 13 amino acids. The sample comprised blood, either unsorted or a sorted T cell fraction (not recorded which). The sequence was obtained from a male donor with ankylosing spondylitis or in good health (not recorded which). V is TRBV29-1 and J is TRBJ1-5; D unresolved. CDR3 amino acids: CSVEVGNSQPQHF. The CDR3 DNA follows: TGCAGCGTTGAGGTTGGGAACAGTCAGCCCCAGCATTTT.